A single sample is the source of the 30 T cell receptor beta chains below, sequenced in a study of blood T cell repertoires in COVID-19. The protocol was immunoSEQ multiplex PCR, while the TCRdb copy is restricted to in-frame clones and leaves out a portion. The sample lists about 38,000 clones; approximately 80% were seen once. Sequencing was done on a sample of peripheral blood. The receptors were sampled from a man aged 60 to 69 with COVID-19, enrolled during active disease.

The rearrangement uses TRBV19 and TRBJ1-5; 7 bases agree with TRBD1. Germline V lookup: CDR1 LNHDA, CDR2 SQIVND (reference sequence). Trimming cost V 3 bases and J 1 base; bases outside gene matches: 0. This CDR3 region has 14 residues. CDR3 loop: CASSMTGSNQPQHF. The CDR3 bases are TGTGCCAGTAGTATGACAGGGAGCAATCAGCCCCAGCATTTT.

The V gene is TRBV7-2, the J gene TRBJ1-1, with TRBD1 as a possible D gene (6 bases). Between the trimmed V and J ends, which lost 7 bases and 5 bases, there was a span of 14 bases. CDR3 length: 13 amino acids. Germline V gives CDR1 SGHTA, CDR2 FQGNSA. The CDR3 loop reads CASTLGGRTEAFF. For the CDR3, the DNA is TGTGCCAGCACCCTTGGGGGCAGGACTGAAGCTTTCTTT.

On this clone itself: The sample carries other DNA sequences with the same CDR3. This chain uses TRBV6-4 with TRBJ2-7, with 8 positions matching TRBD2. Germline V gives CDR1 MRHNA, CDR2 SNTAGT. V was pared by 2 bases and J by 3 bases, with 12 bases of the junction left unmatched. The CDR3 consists of 17 residues. CDR3 protein: CASSDGGKRGICYEQYF. The CDR3 coding sequence is TGTGCCAGCAGTGACGGCGGGAAGCGGGGGATCTGCTACGAGCAGTACTTC.

V and J are TRBV3-1 (or the pseudogene TRBV3-2) and TRBJ1-5, with 9 bases that match TRBD1. Germline V gives CDR1 LGHDT, CDR2 YNNKEL (reference sequence). The length of the CDR3 is 15 residues. With V trimmed by 1 base and J by 7 bases, 5 bases remained unmatched. The CDR3 loop is CASSQAGQGGQPQHF. The CDR3 DNA is TGTGCCAGCAGCCAAGCGGGACAGGGAGGACAGCCCCAGCATTTT.

The chain is built from TRBV6-6 and TRBJ1-2; 7 nucleotides match TRBD1. The J segment lost 6 bases and the V segment lost 6 bases, leaving 28 bases of the junction unmatched. This CDR3 contains 20 residues. Looked up from germline, CDR1 is MNHNY and CDR2 is SVGAGI (reference sequence). CDR3 in amino acids: CASSPVVFGSHLTGADGYTF. The CDR3 nucleotides read TGTGCCAGCAGCCCCGTGGTTTTTGGAAGTCATTTAACAGGGGCTGATGGCTACACCTTC.

This clone was seen more than once but under ten times. The chain couples TRBV5-1 to TRBJ2-2, with a tentative D call TRBD2 (6 bases). Germline V gene data show CDR1 as SGHRS and CDR2 as YFSETQ. V dropped 4 bases and J dropped 6 bases, with 16 bases sitting between them. This CDR3 is 15 amino acids long. In nucleotides, the CDR3 is TGCGCCAGCAGCCCGGGGGACTTCCCTGCCGGGGAGCTGTTTTTT. Residues: CASSPGDFPAGELFF.

The chain uses TRBV11-2 and TRBJ2-1; TRBD1 agrees at 9 bases. The V segment lost 5 bases and the J segment 10 bases; nucleotides outside the gene matches: 6. CDR3 size: 13 residues. CDR1 and CDR2 (germline): SGHAT, FQNNGV. CDR3 in DNA: TGTGCCAGCAGCCGGGACAGGGCCGGGGAGCAGTTCTTC. Its translation is CASSRDRAGEQFF.

This clone was observed a handful of times. The rearrangement links TRBV6-4 to TRBJ2-1; TRBD2 aligns across 14 bases. This CDR3 spans 16 amino acids. The germline CDR1 and CDR2 sequences are MRHNA and SNTAGT. Germline trimming cut 2 bases from V and 6 bases from J; bases unmatched to any gene: 3. This chain's CDR3 is CASSDPGTSGSNEQFF. The CDR3 region has the DNA TGTGCCAGCAGTGACCCTGGGACTAGCGGGAGCAATGAGCAGTTCTTC.

The J gene is TRBJ1-3, the V gene TRBV30, with D tentatively TRBD1 (6 bases). Germline assignment: CDR1 GTSNPN and CDR2 SVGIG (reference sequence). V lost 0 bases to trimming and J lost 3 bases, with 15 bases between them. This CDR3 spans 16 amino acids. CDR3 protein: CAWSVLLTGGGNTIYF. The CDR3 DNA follows: TGTGCCTGGAGTGTACTTTTGACAGGCGGTGGAAACACCATATATTTT.

The genes are TRBV4-2 and TRBJ2-7, with D tentatively TRBD1 (5 bases). Germline CDR1 reads LGHNA; CDR2 reads YNFKEQ. CDR3 length: 14 amino acids. Trimming cost V 0 bases and J 3 bases, with 9 bases left between them. The CDR3 region is CASSQEGLIYEQYF. CDR3 coding DNA: TGTGCCAGCAGCCAAGAGGGGCTGATCTACGAGCAGTACTTC.

This clone showed up just once. The chain employs TRBV5-4 and TRBJ1-2, with a tentative D call TRBD1 (5 bases). Germline CDR1 and CDR2: SGHNT and YYREEE (reference sequence). The CDR3 loop spans 12 amino acids. V was trimmed by 3 bases and J by 8 bases, leaving 11 bases between them. The CDR3 nucleotides are TGTGCCAGCAGCTGGGGGACTTACGGCTACACCTTC. Its translation is CASSWGTYGYTF.

This clone appeared a few times. This sequence joins TRBV4-3 and TRBJ1-1; possible D gene TRBD1, 6 bases. The germline V and J ends were trimmed by 0 bases and 6 bases, with 11 bases remaining between them. The CDR3 is 14 residues long. Germline V gene sequence: CDR1 LGHNA, CDR2 YSLEER. CDR3 sequence: CASSQEKGGSEAFF. CDR3 sequence (DNA): TGCGCCAGCAGCCAAGAGAAGGGGGGGTCTGAAGCTTTCTTT.

This chain connects TRBV2 to TRBJ2-5; D is unclear. Germline V lookup: CDR1 SNHLY, CDR2 FYNNEI. The CDR3 sequence is 11 residues long. The V and J ends lost 2 bases and 8 bases respectively, with 6 bases between them. The CDR3 region has the DNA TGTGCCAGCAGTGAAATAGATACCCAGTACTTC. Protein product: CASSEIDTQYF.

This clone came up a few times. The chain links TRBV3-1 (or the pseudogene TRBV3-2) to TRBJ2-3; D possibly corresponds to TRBD2 (5 bases). V was pared by 1 base and J by 6 bases, with 11 bases between. The CDR3 consists of 14 residues. Germline CDR1 LGHDT, CDR2 YNNKEL (reference sequence). CDR3 loop: CASSQGRTRDTQYF. CDR3 nucleotides: TGTGCCAGCAGCCAAGGGAGAACTAGGGATACGCAGTATTTT.

CDR3 sequence: CASRLGGGLNTGELFF. In DNA, the CDR3 is TGTGCAAGTCGCTTAGGAGGGGGCCTTAACACCGGGGAGCTGTTTTTT. The chain joins TRBV12-2 to TRBJ2-2; TRBD1 is taken as the D call from the table, unchecked against the DNA. TRBV12-2 corresponds to a pseudogene. This CDR3 has 16 residues.

The chain has TRBV5-6 and TRBJ1-2; no firm D call. The CDR3 loop spans 13 amino acids. Germline CDR1 is SGHDT and CDR2 is YYEEEE. Trimming stripped 2 bases from V and 4 bases from J, with 9 bases between. The CDR3 region is CASSLRDGYGYTF. The CDR3 DNA sequence: TGTGCCAGCAGCTTACGGGATGGCTATGGCTACACCTTC.

This chain connects TRBV12-3 or TRBV12-4 to TRBJ1-2, with D possibly being TRBD1 (6 bases). Trimming removed 2 bases at V and 7 bases at J, with 11 bases between. There are 13 residues in the CDR3. In DNA, the CDR3 is TGTGCCAGCAGTTTAACAGGGAAGGGTGGCTACACCTTC. Its translation: CASSLTGKGGYTF.

The chain couples TRBV19 to TRBJ2-2; 8 bases are a match to TRBD1. The CDR3 has 14 residues. Unmatched junction bases numbered 6, after V lost 10 bases and J lost 2 bases. Germline CDR1 and CDR2: LNHDA and SQIVND (reference sequence). The CDR3 sequence: CATGTGLNTGELFF. Here the CDR3 DNA reads TGTGCCACCGGGACAGGCCTAAACACCGGGGAGCTGTTTTTT.

The chain is built from TRBV20-1 and TRBJ2-5, with 11 bases lining up with TRBD2. J lost 3 bases, V lost 3 bases, and 3 bases had no gene match. CDR1 is DFQATT and CDR2 is SNEGSKA in the germline V gene (reference sequence). This CDR3 has 14 amino acids. The CDR3, as DNA: TGCAGTGCTAGTTTACTAGCGGGAGAAGAGACCCAGTACTTC. As protein: CSASLLAGEETQYF.

In the case of this clone: Other nucleotide sequences from this sample produce the same CDR3. This chain connects TRBV11-2 to TRBJ1-2; a possible D gene is TRBD1 (6 bases). Germline CDR1 and CDR2: SGHAT and FQNNGV. This CDR3 is 15 amino acids long. With 0 bases removed from V and 0 bases from J, the gap between germline ends came to 8 bases. The CDR3 region is CASSLEGAANYGYTF. The CDR3 region has the DNA TGTGCCAGCAGCTTAGAGGGGGCAGCTAACTATGGCTACACCTTC.

This chain connects TRBV19 to TRBJ1-5, with 7 bases identical to TRBD1. Germline trimming cut 5 bases from V and 1 base from J; bases unmatched to any gene: 5. Germline V gives CDR1 LNHDA, CDR2 SQIVND (reference sequence). This CDR3 spans 15 amino acids. The CDR3 DNA follows: TGTGCCAGTAGTGGACAGGCGCGAAGCAATCAGCCCCAGCATTTT. This sequence encodes CASSGQARSNQPQHF.

The chain carries TRBV11-2 and TRBJ2-5, with 12 bases identical to TRBD1. The germline CDR1 and CDR2 sequences are SGHAT and FQNNGV. CDR3 length equals 17 residues. J lost 5 bases, V lost 7 bases, and 14 bases had no gene match. The CDR3 DNA reads as TGTGCCAGCACCCCCGGGACAGGGGGCCATTCCGTGGAGACCCAGTACTTC. It is translated as CASTPGTGGHSVETQYF.

This chain connects TRBV6-6 to TRBJ2-1; TRBD2 matches 14 bases. Germline assignment: CDR1 MNHNY and CDR2 SVGAGI (reference sequence). The CDR3 loop spans 16 amino acids. V shed 4 bases, J shed 9 bases, and the junction held 8 bases outside the gene matches. The CDR3 DNA reads TGTGCCAGCAGTTTCGGGACTAGCGGGAGTTTGAGTGAGCAGTTCTTC. Translated, it gives CASSFGTSGSLSEQFF.

This clone was observed once. The J gene is TRBJ2-1, the V gene TRBV6-4; TRBD2 matches 7 bases. This CDR3 has 17 residues. Germline V gene sequence: CDR1 MRHNA, CDR2 SNTAGT. The J segment lost 0 bases and the V segment lost 0 bases, leaving 5 bases of the junction unmatched. In DNA, the CDR3 is TGTGCCAGCAGTGACTCGTCTAGCGGACGCTCCTACAATGAGCAGTTCTTC. It codes for CASSDSSSGRSYNEQFF.

The chain uses TRBV27 and TRBJ2-3, with D possibly TRBD2 on 6 matching bases. Trimming stripped 2 bases from V and 4 bases from J, with 16 bases between. Per germline, CDR1 MNHEY and CDR2 SMNVEV (reference sequence). This CDR3 contains 16 residues. The DNA of the CDR3 is TGTGCCAGCAGTTTAGAGGGCGGGACCCGGGCAGATACGCAGTATTTT. This translates into CASSLEGGTRADTQYF.

This chain connects TRBV3-1 (or the pseudogene TRBV3-2) to TRBJ2-3; no clear D. From germline, CDR1 is LGHDT and CDR2 YNNKEL (reference sequence). The V end was cut by 1 base, the J end by 0 bases, with 11 bases between. The CDR3 spans 16 residues. CDR3 in amino acids: CASSQGLVTSTDTQYF. DNA for the CDR3: TGTGCCAGCAGCCAAGGTCTGGTAACTAGCACAGATACGCAGTATTTT.

V gene TRBV5-6 combines with J gene TRBJ2-7, with TRBD1 identical over 9 bases. With 1 base clipped from V and 3 bases from J, the junction kept 8 bases outside the gene matches. Germline CDR1 and CDR2: SGHDT and YYEEEE. The CDR3 extends over 16 amino acids. DNA for the CDR3: TGTGCCAGCAGCTTGCACGATGACAGGGGGGTCTACGAGCAGTACTTC. This gives the protein CASSLHDDRGVYEQYF. Variable domain in full (rest from reference TRBV5-6 and TRBJ2-7): DAGVTQSPTHLIKTRGQQVTLRCSPKSGHDTVSWYQQALGQGPQFIFQYYEEEERQRGNFPDRFSGHQFPNYSSELNVNALLLGDSALYLCASSLHDDRGVYEQYFGPGTRLTVT.

The chain uses TRBV7-9 and TRBJ2-1; D not resolved. The CDR3 consists of 14 residues. Germline V gene sequence: CDR1 SEHNR, CDR2 FQNEAQ (reference sequence). Trimming shortened V by 1 base and J by 0 bases, and 4 bases separated the two germline ends. The DNA of the CDR3 is TGTGCCAGCAGCTTAGGGAGCTCCTACAATGAGCAGTTCTTC. Translated: CASSLGSSYNEQFF.

The gene calls are TRBV19 and TRBJ1-5; 7 bases map to TRBD1. The CDR3 has 17 residues. Germline V lookup: CDR1 LNHDA, CDR2 SQIVND (reference sequence). Trimming at V came to 0 bases and at J to 7 bases, leaving 12 bases not matched to a gene. The CDR3 coding sequence is TGTGCCAGTAGTATAGATCTAGAGACAGGGTTTAGGCAGCCCCAGCATTTT. This sequence encodes CASSIDLETGFRQPQHF.

This clone is a singleton in its sample. The rearrangement links TRBV5-6 to TRBJ1-2; D possibly corresponds to TRBD1 (5 bases). V lost 1 base and J 4 bases, leaving 11 bases between the germline ends. The CDR3 contains 14 residues. Germline V gene lookup returns CDR1 SGHDT and CDR2 YYEEEE. The CDR3 nucleotides are TGTGCCAGCAGCTTGCAGGGACTTACCTATGGCTACACCTTC. This encodes CASSLQGLTYGYTF.